The rows below give T cell receptor beta chains drawn from one sample of a study of regulatory T cells in long-lasting Graves disease. TCRdb called the multiplex PCR reads again in MiXCR, with one record for every CDR3 protein. The data hold about 460,000 distinct CDR3 sequences, with about 22% observed a single time. The material sequenced was peripheral blood mononuclear cells (PBMCs), taken when the disease was refractory, from a patient treated with antithyroid drugs. The receptors stem from a female donor with Graves disease. CDR3s include the opening cysteine and the closing phenylalanine or tryptophan. The D gene is left open where the match is weak. The size field is filled for only some rows; it gives once, few, many or a size class.

j_call,v_call,cdr3_length,d_call,clone_size,cdr3_aa,cdr3_nt
TRBJ2-7,TRBV6-5,15,.,few,CASSFQALGFYEQYF,TGTGCCAGCAGTTTCCAGGCCCTGGGGTTCTACGAGCAGTACTTC
TRBJ2-2,TRBV28,16,.,many,CASSSGGVQGAGELFF,TGTGCCAGCAGTTCAGGAGGTGTACAGGGCGCGGGGGAGCTGTTTTTT
TRBJ2-2,TRBV5-6,14,.,.,CASSLRIVQRELFF,TGTGCCAGCAGCTTGCGGATAGTCCAAAGGGAGCTGTTTTTT
TRBJ1-5,TRBV27,15,.,.,CDSSATGYANQPQHF,TGTGACAGCAGTGCCACAGGGTACGCGAATCAGCCCCAGCATTTT
TRBJ1-4,TRBV28,14,.,many,CASSFPGFNEKLFF,TGTGCCAGCAGTTTTCCTGGTTTTAATGAAAAACTGTTTTTT
TRBJ2-7,TRBV7-9,14,.,.,CASSLEGLQYEQYF,TGTGCCAGCAGCTTAGAGGGCCTTCAGTACGAGCAGTACTTC
TRBJ1-4,TRBV14,17,TRBD1,.,CASSQWTGLASNEKLFF,TGTGCCAGCAGCCAATGGACAGGGCTTGCTTCTAATGAAAAACTGTTTTTT
TRBJ1-2,TRBV4-1,13,.,.,CASSQGLKYGYTF,TGCGCCAGCAGCCAAGGGTTGAAGTATGGCTACACCTTC
TRBJ1-2,TRBV6-1,10,.,many,CASGDRGYTF,TGTGCCAGCGGGGATCGAGGCTACACCTTC
TRBJ2-5,TRBV27,16,.,many,CASSPRTASRGETQYF,TGTGCCAGCAGTCCTCGGACAGCCTCGAGGGGAGAGACCCAGTACTTC
TRBJ2-2,TRBV12-3/TRBV12-4,14,TRBD1,many,CASSATGSTGELFF,TGTGCCAGCAGTGCGACAGGGAGCACCGGGGAGCTGTTTTTT
TRBJ1-3,TRBV2,14,.,.,CASSSDGSGNTIYF,TGTGCCAGCAGTTCAGACGGCTCTGGAAACACCATATATTTT
TRBJ1-3,TRBV7-2,15,.,.,CASSINVGAGNTIYF,TGTGCCAGCAGCATAAATGTCGGGGCTGGAAACACCATATATTTT
TRBJ2-7,TRBV28,16,TRBD2,many,CASSFSLAVISYEQYF,TGTGCCAGCAGTTTCAGTCTAGCGGTTATCTCCTACGAGCAGTACTTC
TRBJ2-7,TRBV4-1,21,TRBD2,.,CASSPDRERSSGRAFHYEQYF,TGCGCCAGCAGCCCTGACAGGGAAAGGTCAAGCGGGAGGGCCTTCCACTACGAGCAGTACTTC
TRBJ2-7,TRBV15,15,.,.,CATSKSRAQFYEQYF,TGTGCCACCAGCAAGAGCAGAGCACAATTCTACGAGCAGTACTTC
TRBJ2-5,TRBV12-3/TRBV12-4,15,TRBD2,many,CASSLDLAGGETQYF,TGTGCCAGCAGTTTAGACTTAGCGGGAGGAGAGACCCAGTACTTC
TRBJ1-6,TRBV20-1,15,.,.,CSASNWGLSNSPLHF,TGCAGTGCTAGTAACTGGGGGCTAAGTAATTCACCCCTCCACTTT